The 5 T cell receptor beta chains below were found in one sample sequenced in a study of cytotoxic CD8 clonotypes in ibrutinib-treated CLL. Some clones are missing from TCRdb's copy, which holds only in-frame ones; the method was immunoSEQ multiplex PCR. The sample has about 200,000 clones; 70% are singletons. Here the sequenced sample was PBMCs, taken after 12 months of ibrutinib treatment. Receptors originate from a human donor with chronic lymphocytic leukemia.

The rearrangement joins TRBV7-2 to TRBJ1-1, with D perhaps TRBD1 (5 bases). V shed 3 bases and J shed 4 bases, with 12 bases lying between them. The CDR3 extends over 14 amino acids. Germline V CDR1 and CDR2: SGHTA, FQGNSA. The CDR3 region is CASSFQGKGTEAFF. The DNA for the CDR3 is TGTGCCAGCAGCTTCCAGGGAAAGGGCACTGAAGCTTTCTTT.

CDR3 sequence reads: CASSGRTSGSITGELFF. CDR3 DNA: TGTGCCAGCAGCGGGCGGACTAGCGGGAGTATCACCGGGGAGCTGTTTTTT. The chain is built from TRBV9 and TRBJ2-2; 13 nucleotides match TRBD2. The V gene end was trimmed by 3 bases and the J gene end by 4 bases; junction bases not matched to a gene: 6. CDR1 SGDLS and CDR2 YYNGEE come from the germline V gene. This CDR3 comprises 17 residues.

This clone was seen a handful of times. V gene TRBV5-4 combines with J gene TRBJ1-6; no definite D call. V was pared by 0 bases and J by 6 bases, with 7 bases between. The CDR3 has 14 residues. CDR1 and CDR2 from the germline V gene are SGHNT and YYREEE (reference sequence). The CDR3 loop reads CASSLEAGNSPLHF. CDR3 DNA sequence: TGTGCCAGCAGCTTGGAGGCAGGTAATTCACCCCTCCACTTT. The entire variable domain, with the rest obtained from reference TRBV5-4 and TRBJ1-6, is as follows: ETGVTQSPTHLIKTRGQQVTLRCSSQSGHNTVSWYQQALGQGPQFIFQYYREEENGRGNFPPRFSGLQFPNYSSELNVNALELDDSALYLCASSLEAGNSPLHFGNGTRLTVT.

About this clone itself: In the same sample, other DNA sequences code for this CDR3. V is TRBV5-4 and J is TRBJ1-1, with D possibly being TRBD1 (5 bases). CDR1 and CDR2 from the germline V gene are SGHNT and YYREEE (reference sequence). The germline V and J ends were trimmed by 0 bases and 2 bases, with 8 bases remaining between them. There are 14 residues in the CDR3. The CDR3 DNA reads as TGTGCCAGCAGCTTGGGGGGGGGAAACACTGAAGCTTTCTTT. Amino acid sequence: CASSLGGGNTEAFF.

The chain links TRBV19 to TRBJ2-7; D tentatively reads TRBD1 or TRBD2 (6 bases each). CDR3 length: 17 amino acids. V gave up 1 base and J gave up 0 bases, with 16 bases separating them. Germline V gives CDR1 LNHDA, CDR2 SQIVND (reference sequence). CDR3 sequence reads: CASSIGLWGANSYEQYF. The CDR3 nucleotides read TGTGCCAGTAGTATAGGGCTGTGGGGGGCTAACTCCTACGAGCAGTACTTC.